This note documents a single TCR beta chain sequence. Its antigen is as yet unknown. The CDR3 consists of 15 residues. The junction had 9 bases not matched to a gene; V was cut back by 5 bases and J by 3 bases. Preparation of the TCRbeta library involved a method that used unique molecular identifiers. TCRdb re-analysed the PCR reads in MiXCR, keeping a single row per CDR3 protein. The repertoire includes fewer than 450,000 distinct CDR3 sequences, about 17% of them detected once, and around two fifths sits in the top ten. This sample was taken from a study of T-cell reconstitution after alpha-beta-depleted transplantation in children. Study conclusions and caveats: In patients about two months after transplant, alpha-beta T cells reportedly arose from several hundred expanded graft clones. A year had passed since transplant, and T-cell counts and diversity by then came mostly from newly produced T cells. Surviving recipient T cells and thymic progenitors produced the high day-60 TCRbeta diversity seen in some patients.

This receptor was taken from a male patient aged 2-9 years who had a stem cell transplant for acute lymphoblastic leukemia, so the T cells may come from the graft donor. The chain links TRBV12-3 or TRBV12-4 to TRBJ2-7; the match to TRBD2 covers 8 bases. The sequencing here drew on PBMCs, mostly from graft donor cells, taken 360 days after TCRalphabeta/CD19-depleted stem cell transplant. The CDR3 protein is CASSPTGGLVYEQYF. The CDR3, as DNA: TGTGCCAGCAGTCCTACGGGAGGGCTGGTCTACGAGCAGTACTTC.